These T cell receptor beta chains were read from a single sample in a study of CD8 T cells in Susac syndrome. One entry per CDR3 protein results from TCRdb running MiXCR on the immunoSEQ multiplex PCR reads. The data hold some 65,000 distinct CDR3 sequences, with approximately 96% observed a single time. Material: CD8+ T cells from PBMCs. The receptors here all came from a human donor with multiple sclerosis. Both conserved end residues are part of each CDR3. D genes are given only for firm matches. Clone sizes are given selectively: once, few, many, or a class where the clone is expanded.

cdr3_aa: CASSQRDVEPYGYTF; cdr3_nt: TGTGCCAGCAGCCAACGGGACGTCGAACCCTATGGCTACACCTTC; d_call: -; j_call: TRBJ1-2; clone_size: once; v_call: TRBV13
cdr3_aa: CASSSRGPQETQYF; cdr3_nt: TGTGCCAGCAGTTCCAGGGGTCCCCAAGAGACCCAGTACTTC; d_call: -; j_call: TRBJ2-5; clone_size: -; v_call: TRBV27
cdr3_aa: CASSQLAQGRNEQYF; cdr3_nt: TGCGCCAGCAGCCAACTTGCACAGGGTAGGAACGAGCAGTACTTC; d_call: -; j_call: TRBJ2-7; clone_size: -; v_call: TRBV4-1
cdr3_aa: CAIQDGSTDTQYF; cdr3_nt: TGTGCCATACAGGACGGGAGCACAGATACGCAGTATTTT; d_call: -; j_call: TRBJ2-3; clone_size: -; v_call: TRBV24-1
cdr3_aa: CASSLASGFTDTQYF; cdr3_nt: TGTGCCAGCAGTTTAGCTAGCGGATTCACAGATACGCAGTATTTT; d_call: TRBD2; j_call: TRBJ2-3; clone_size: -; v_call: TRBV27
cdr3_aa: CASSQVYNEQFF; cdr3_nt: TGCGCCAGCAGCCAAGTTTACAATGAGCAGTTCTTC; d_call: -; j_call: TRBJ2-1; clone_size: few; v_call: TRBV4-1
cdr3_aa: CSARPDSNTEAFF; cdr3_nt: TGCAGCGCCCGACCGGACAGCAACACTGAAGCTTTCTTT; d_call: -; j_call: TRBJ1-1; clone_size: -; v_call: TRBV29-1
cdr3_aa: CASSSMGQQETQYF; cdr3_nt: TGCGCCAGCAGCTCGATGGGACAGCAAGAGACCCAGTACTTC; d_call: TRBD1; j_call: TRBJ2-5; clone_size: -; v_call: TRBV5-1
cdr3_aa: CASSTTNEQFF; cdr3_nt: TGTGCCAGCAGTACTACCAATGAGCAGTTCTTC; d_call: -; j_call: TRBJ2-1; clone_size: -; v_call: TRBV7-9
cdr3_aa: CASSPPRSGPSYEQYF; cdr3_nt: TGTGCCAGCTCACCGCCCCGTAGCGGGCCGTCCTACGAGCAGTACTTC; d_call: TRBD2; j_call: TRBJ2-7; clone_size: -; v_call: TRBV18
cdr3_aa: CASSLLDSQETQYF; cdr3_nt: TGTGCCAGCAGCTTATTGGACAGCCAAGAGACCCAGTACTTC; d_call: -; j_call: TRBJ2-5; clone_size: -; v_call: TRBV7-9
cdr3_aa: CASSPTGGPHEQYF; cdr3_nt: TGTGCCAGCAGTCCGACAGGGGGTCCCCACGAGCAGTACTTC; d_call: TRBD1; j_call: TRBJ2-7; clone_size: once; v_call: TRBV28
cdr3_aa: CASSLGGAWETQYF; cdr3_nt: TGTGCCAGCAGCCTCGGGGGAGCTTGGGAGACCCAGTACTTC; d_call: -; j_call: TRBJ2-5; clone_size: -; v_call: TRBV7-8
cdr3_aa: CASSTGTDEQFF; cdr3_nt: TGTGCCAGCAGCACCGGGACGGATGAGCAGTTCTTC; d_call: -; j_call: TRBJ2-1; clone_size: -; v_call: TRBV7-9
cdr3_aa: CASSPETGTTYEQYF; cdr3_nt: TGTGCCAGCAGCCCAGAGACAGGGACAACCTACGAGCAGTACTTC; d_call: TRBD1; j_call: TRBJ2-7; clone_size: once; v_call: TRBV7-9
cdr3_aa: CASSLVGPSNEQYF; cdr3_nt: TGTGCCAGCAGCTTGGTGGGACCCAGCAACGAGCAGTACTTC; d_call: -; j_call: TRBJ2-7; clone_size: -; v_call: TRBV11-1
cdr3_aa: CASSFGQGVYEQYF; cdr3_nt: TGTGCCAGCAGCTTCGGACAGGGGGTGTACGAGCAGTACTTC; d_call: TRBD1; j_call: TRBJ2-7; clone_size: -; v_call: TRBV7-8
cdr3_aa: CASSSAGPAGEQYF; cdr3_nt: TGTGCCAGCAGTTCAGCGGGCCCGGCGGGGGAGCAGTACTTC; d_call: -; j_call: TRBJ2-7; clone_size: once; v_call: TRBV27
cdr3_aa: CATHHTDTYNEQFF; cdr3_nt: TGTGCCACCCACCACACGGACACCTACAATGAGCAGTTCTTC; d_call: -; j_call: TRBJ2-1; clone_size: -; v_call: TRBV2
cdr3_aa: CASSQGTPWDTDTQYF; cdr3_nt: TGTGCCAGCAGCCAAGGGACACCTTGGGACACAGATACGCAGTATTTT; d_call: -; j_call: TRBJ2-3; clone_size: -; v_call: TRBV3-1
cdr3_aa: CASSLSTEAFF; cdr3_nt: TGTGCCAGCAGTTTGTCGACTGAAGCTTTCTTT; d_call: -; j_call: TRBJ1-1; clone_size: few; v_call: TRBV28
cdr3_aa: CATSRDRGLANYGYTF; cdr3_nt: TGTGCCACCAGCAGAGATAGGGGGCTGGCTAACTATGGCTACACCTTC; d_call: TRBD1; j_call: TRBJ1-2; clone_size: once; v_call: TRBV15
cdr3_aa: CASSQTVTGVETQYF; cdr3_nt: TGTGCCAGCAGCCAAACAGTCACAGGGGTAGAGACCCAGTACTTC; d_call: TRBD1; j_call: TRBJ2-5; clone_size: -; v_call: TRBV13
cdr3_aa: CASSAFRGEQFF; cdr3_nt: TGTGCCAGCAGTGCCTTTCGCGGTGAGCAGTTCTTC; d_call: -; j_call: TRBJ2-1; clone_size: -; v_call: TRBV25-1
cdr3_aa: CASSQTGQNYEQYF; cdr3_nt: TGTGCCAGCAGCCAAACGGGACAGAACTACGAGCAGTACTTC; d_call: TRBD1; j_call: TRBJ2-7; clone_size: -; v_call: TRBV11-3
cdr3_aa: CASSLESRASYNEQFF; cdr3_nt: TGTGCCAGCAGTTTAGAGTCCCGGGCGTCCTACAATGAGCAGTTCTTC; d_call: -; j_call: TRBJ2-1; clone_size: -; v_call: TRBV28
cdr3_aa: CASSLATSGWGDNEQFF; cdr3_nt: TGTGCCAGCAGCTTAGCCACTAGCGGGTGGGGAGACAATGAGCAGTTCTTC; d_call: TRBD2; j_call: TRBJ2-1; clone_size: -; v_call: TRBV11-1
cdr3_aa: CASSPIRSSQETQYF; cdr3_nt: TGTGCCAGCAGCCCTATACGTTCCTCCCAAGAGACCCAGTACTTC; d_call: -; j_call: TRBJ2-5; clone_size: -; v_call: TRBV5-6
cdr3_aa: CTSTPSGSSYNEQFF; cdr3_nt: TGCACCAGCACCCCCTCCGGGAGCTCCTACAATGAGCAGTTCTTC; d_call: -; j_call: TRBJ2-1; clone_size: -; v_call: TRBV1
cdr3_aa: CAGRRDTGELFF; cdr3_nt: TGTGCCGGAAGGCGAGACACCGGGGAGCTGTTTTTT; d_call: -; j_call: TRBJ2-2; clone_size: -; v_call: TRBV30
cdr3_aa: CASTDSLSTGELFF; cdr3_nt: TGTGCCAGCACCGACAGCCTAAGCACCGGGGAGCTGTTTTTT; d_call: -; j_call: TRBJ2-2; clone_size: -; v_call: TRBV12-3/TRBV12-4
cdr3_aa: CASSPLGPNYNEQFF; cdr3_nt: TGTGCCAGCAGCCCCCTCGGGCCCAACTACAATGAGCAGTTCTTC; d_call: -; j_call: TRBJ2-1; clone_size: -; v_call: TRBV7-9
cdr3_aa: CASSTTGPNQPQHF; cdr3_nt: TGTGCCAGCAGTACCACAGGACCAAATCAGCCCCAGCATTTT; d_call: -; j_call: TRBJ1-5; clone_size: once; v_call: TRBV27
cdr3_aa: CASSLNRGLNGYTF; cdr3_nt: TGTGCCAGCAGTTTGAACAGGGGGCTAAATGGCTACACCTTC; d_call: TRBD1; j_call: TRBJ1-2; clone_size: few; v_call: TRBV28
cdr3_aa: CASSPPGLADSYEQYF; cdr3_nt: TGTGCCAGCTCACCTCCGGGACTAGCGGATTCCTACGAGCAGTACTTC; d_call: TRBD2; j_call: TRBJ2-7; clone_size: -; v_call: TRBV18
cdr3_aa: CASSLDGRGLGYTF; cdr3_nt: TGTGCCAGCAGTTTAGATGGGAGGGGCCTGGGCTACACCTTC; d_call: -; j_call: TRBJ1-2; clone_size: -; v_call: TRBV12-3/TRBV12-4
cdr3_aa: CAWIGLGLTEAFF; cdr3_nt: TGTGCCTGGATTGGACTGGGACTCACTGAAGCTTTCTTT; d_call: -; j_call: TRBJ1-1; clone_size: -; v_call: TRBV30